Presented here are 26 T cell receptor beta chains from one specimen sequenced in a study of PD-1 blockade in classical Hodgkin lymphoma. Noted time point: newly diagnosed, previously untreated cHL patient sample. With magnetic negative selection, CD4+ T cells were purified from PBMCs that had been thawed. Profiling relied on immunoSEQ multiplex PCR, and the TCRdb table lists in-frame clones only, not all of them. This table holds some 34,000 clones, 80% to 90% found once. Sequenced: CD4+ T cells from blood. The receptors come from a human donor with classical Hodgkin lymphoma.

The chain joins TRBV28 to TRBJ2-6, with 8 bases that match TRBD1. This CDR3 spans 15 amino acids. V shed 3 bases and J 4 bases; nucleotides not matched to a gene: 2. Per the germline V gene, CDR1 is MDHEN and CDR2 is SYDVKM. Here the CDR3 DNA reads TGTGCCAGCAGTTTGACAGGGGTAGGGGCCAACGTCCTGACTTTC. Translating it yields CASSLTGVGANVLTF.

This chain connects TRBV6-5 to TRBJ1-5, with D uncertain. CDR3 length: 15 amino acids. Germline V gene sequence: CDR1 MNHEY, CDR2 SVGAGI. V dropped 0 bases and J dropped 4 bases, with 10 bases sitting between them. DNA for the CDR3: TGTGCCAGCAGTTACTCATGGCAGATAAATCAGCCCCAGCATTTT. This sequence encodes CASSYSWQINQPQHF.

The CDR3 sequence is CASSIDTTSTDTQYF. The CDR3 DNA reads as TGTGCCAGCAGCATCGACACTACTAGCACAGATACGCAGTATTTT. The V gene is TRBV7-2, the J gene TRBJ2-3; D ambiguous. Germline lookup yields CDR1 SGHTA and CDR2 FQGNSA. The V end was cut by 5 bases, the J end by 0 bases, with 12 bases between. This CDR3 contains 15 residues.

The CDR3 protein is CASSTDRSTGELFF. CDR3 bases: TGCGCCAGCAGCACGGACAGAAGCACCGGGGAGCTGTTTTTT. The chain uses TRBV5-1 and TRBJ2-2; weak D call: TRBD1 (6 bases). CDR1 is SGHRS, CDR2 YFSETQ, per germline. The V and J ends lost 4 bases and 4 bases respectively, with 11 bases between them. CDR3 length: 14 amino acids.

The CDR3 protein is CASNIQGVNTEAFF. The CDR3 DNA follows: TGTGCCAGTAACATACAGGGGGTAAACACTGAAGCTTTCTTT. The chain is built from TRBV19 and TRBJ1-1; 8 positions match TRBD1. Germline V lookup: CDR1 LNHDA, CDR2 SQIVND (reference sequence). After removal of 7 bases from V and 2 bases from J, the junction contained 6 bases not matched to a gene. The CDR3 runs 14 residues. Full variable domain (missing parts from reference TRBV19 and TRBJ1-1): DGGITQSPKYLFRKEGQNVTLSCEQNLNHDAMYWYRQDPGQGLRLIYYSQIVNDFQKGDIAEGYSVSREKKESFPLTVTSAQKNPTAFYLCASNIQGVNTEAFFGQGTRLTVV.

The chain links TRBV9 to TRBJ1-3; 8 nucleotides match TRBD1. V dropped 4 bases and J dropped 1; count of bases not matched to a gene: 10. The germline gives CDR1 SGDLS, CDR2 YYNGEE. The CDR3 runs to 17 residues. CDR3 coding DNA: TGTGCCAGCAGCCCACGAGTCCAGGGGGCATCTGGAAACACCATATATTTT. Translation gives CASSPRVQGASGNTIYF.

The rearrangement joins TRBV10-2 to TRBJ2-2; possibly TRBD1 for D (6 bases). There are 13 residues in the CDR3. CDR1 and CDR2 (germline): WSHSY, SAAADI. Trimming left V 5 bases short and J 6 bases short, with 10 bases between. The CDR3 reads CASSKTGSGELFF. In DNA form, the CDR3 reads TGCGCCAGCAGTAAAACAGGGTCCGGGGAGCTGTTTTTT.

This chain connects TRBV5-6 to TRBJ2-2; D is uncertain. Germline CDR1 reads SGHDT; CDR2 reads YYEEEE. The V end was cut by 2 bases, the J end by 6 bases, with 8 bases between. The CDR3 runs 13 residues. CDR3 residues: CASSFQISGELFF. CDR3 DNA: TGTGCCAGCAGCTTCCAAATTTCCGGGGAGCTGTTTTTT.

The chain employs TRBV2 and TRBJ1-1; D ambiguous. This CDR3 comprises 13 residues. Trimming stripped 4 bases from V and 1 base from J, with 7 bases between. Germline V gives CDR1 SNHLY, CDR2 FYNNEI. The CDR3 bases are TGTGCCAGCAGTGTTTTTCAGAACACTGAAGCTTTCTTT. Its translation: CASSVFQNTEAFF.

The gene calls are TRBV19 and TRBJ1-1, with D unclear. CDR3 size: 14 residues. Trimming pared 1 base from V and 0 bases from J, leaving 6 bases between. Germline CDR1 reads LNHDA; CDR2 reads SQIVND (reference sequence). CDR3 nucleotide sequence: TGTGCCAGTAGTATAGGGCTCATGAACACTGAAGCTTTCTTT. Translated, it gives CASSIGLMNTEAFF.

This CDR3 is CATSREVGEQYF. CDR3 in DNA: TGTGCCACCAGCAGAGAGGTTGGAGAGCAGTACTTC. This chain uses TRBV15 with TRBJ2-7; D ambiguous. V was trimmed by 0 bases and J by 7 bases, leaving 7 bases between them. The germline V gene encodes CDR1 LNHNV and CDR2 YYDKDF (reference sequence). This CDR3 has 12 residues. Full variable domain (remainder filled in from reference TRBV15 and TRBJ2-7): DAMVIQNPRYQVTQFGKPVTLSCSQTLNHNVMYWYQQKSSQAPKLLFHYYDKDFNNEADTPDNFQSRRPNTSFCFLDIRSPGLGDTAMYLCATSREVGEQYFGPGTRLTVT.

This chain links TRBV11-2 with TRBJ1-2; D call uncertain. Trimming shortened V by 1 base and J by 8 bases, and 11 bases separated the two germline ends. CDR3 length: 13 amino acids. Germline V gives CDR1 SGHAT, CDR2 FQNNGV. This CDR3 is CASSLGGRSGYTF. CDR3 nucleotides: TGTGCCAGCAGCTTAGGAGGGAGAAGCGGCTACACCTTC.

The chain carries TRBV5-1 and TRBJ2-3; 7 bases are a match to TRBD1. Germline CDR1 and CDR2: SGHRS and YFSETQ. CDR3 length: 17 amino acids. J lost 2 bases, V lost 4 bases, and 13 bases had no gene match. DNA for the CDR3: TGCGCCAGCAGCCAACCCGGGACAGCGACCTTCACAGATACGCAGTATTTT. Translated, it gives CASSQPGTATFTDTQYF.

CDR3: CAITRTGGDTEAFF. The CDR3 region has the DNA TGTGCCATCACCCGGACAGGGGGAGACACTGAAGCTTTCTTT. This sequence joins TRBV10-3 and TRBJ1-1; 10 bases are shared with TRBD1. Germline-derived CDR1 and CDR2 are ENHRY and SYGVKD. J gave up 3 bases and V 7 bases, and 5 bases lay outside the gene matches. The CDR3 sequence is 14 residues long.

This chain connects TRBV19 to TRBJ2-5; 7 bases are shared with TRBD2. Trimming cost V 4 bases and J 4 bases; bases outside gene matches: 15. This CDR3 is built from 17 residues. CDR1 and CDR2 from the germline V gene are LNHDA and SQIVND (reference sequence). CDR3 bases: TGTGCCAGTAGTAAGGGCCCCCTGCGGGAGAGGCGAGAGACCCAGTACTTC. Residues: CASSKGPLRERRETQYF.

The chain has TRBV5-1 and TRBJ1-1; D not certain. CDR1 is SGHRS and CDR2 is YFSETQ in the germline V gene. This CDR3 region has 15 residues. Trimming cost V 4 bases and J 4 bases, with 17 bases left between them. Here the CDR3 reads CASSIRADGSTEAFF. CDR3 in DNA: TGCGCCAGCAGCATCCGGGCCGACGGGAGCACTGAAGCTTTCTTT.

V and J are TRBV4-3 and TRBJ1-2; D uncertain. Germline V gives CDR1 LGHNA, CDR2 YSLEER. The CDR3 spans 16 residues. V was shortened by 3 bases and J by 3 bases, with 17 bases between the two germline ends. The CDR3 here is CASSQNPAKPDYGYTF. CDR3 nucleotide sequence: TGCGCCAGCAGCCAGAACCCGGCCAAGCCAGACTATGGCTACACCTTC.

The chain couples TRBV2 to TRBJ1-1; no definite D call. CDR3 length: 13 residues. The germline V and J ends were trimmed by 6 bases and 3 bases, with 11 bases remaining between them. Germline V gene data show CDR1 as SNHLY and CDR2 as FYNNEI. CDR3 in amino acids: CASSELQDTEAFF. DNA of the CDR3: TGTGCCAGCAGCGAGCTTCAGGACACTGAAGCTTTCTTT.

The chain uses TRBV19 and TRBJ1-6, with D perhaps TRBD1 (5 bases). Trimming left V 3 bases short and J 5 bases short, with 8 bases between. From germline, CDR1 is LNHDA and CDR2 SQIVND (reference sequence). The CDR3 is 14 amino acids. CDR3 nucleotides: TGTGCCAGTAGTATGAAAGGGGATAATTCACCCCTCCACTTT. It is translated as CASSMKGDNSPLHF.

This chain links TRBV7-7 with TRBJ2-3; D remains unclear. In germline, CDR1 is SSHAT, CDR2 FNYEAQ (reference sequence). CDR3 length: 15 residues. The V gene lost 5 bases and the J gene lost 0 bases, with 12 bases spanning the gap. The chain's CDR3 is CASSPSTASTDTQYF. The CDR3 DNA sequence: TGTGCCAGCAGCCCCTCCACGGCTAGCACAGATACGCAGTATTTT.

This chain uses TRBV5-6 with TRBJ1-3; D is unclear. Germline V lookup: CDR1 SGHDT, CDR2 YYEEEE. The CDR3 is 16 amino acids. V lost 0 bases to trimming and J lost 0 bases, with 10 bases between them. The DNA of the CDR3 is TGTGCCAGCAGCTTGGACCCCCAGAACTCTGGAAACACCATATATTTT. It is translated as CASSLDPQNSGNTIYF.

The chain carries TRBV9 and TRBJ2-7; D may be TRBD2 (7 bases). The germline CDR1 and CDR2 sequences are SGDLS and YYNGEE. V dropped 0 bases and J dropped 12 bases, with 13 bases sitting between them. CDR3 length: 12 amino acids. CDR3 in amino acids: CASSVEGGAPYF. The CDR3 bases are TGTGCCAGCAGCGTAGAGGGGGGGGCCCCGTACTTC.

V gene TRBV29-1 combines with J gene TRBJ1-1; maybe TRBD1 (6 bases). CDR3 length: 14 residues. Looked up from germline, CDR1 is SQVTM and CDR2 is ANQGSEA. The V and J ends lost 6 bases and 1 base respectively, with 15 bases between them. The CDR3 reads CSVRGQYTNTEAFF. Here the CDR3 DNA reads TGCAGCGTCAGGGGTCAATATACGAACACTGAAGCTTTCTTT. Complete variable domain (other parts from reference TRBV29-1 and TRBJ1-1): SAVISQKPSRDICQRGTSLTIQCQVDSQVTMMFWYRQQPGQSLTLIATANQGSEATYESGFVIDKFPISRPNLTFSTLTVSNMSPEDSSIYLCSVRGQYTNTEAFFGQGTRLTVV.

This chain uses TRBV1 with TRBJ1-2; the D segment call TRBD1 is taken from the table without a DNA check. TRBV1 is assigned pseudogene status. The CDR3 covers 14 residues. The CDR3 bases are TGCACCAGCAGCCAATGGACAGGGGGCAACGGCTACACCTTC. Protein product: CTSSQWTGGNGYTF.

The chain carries TRBV5-1 and TRBJ1-5, with TRBD1 identical over 10 bases. Looked up from germline, CDR1 is SGHRS and CDR2 is YFSETQ. V lost 4 bases to trimming and J lost 4 bases; unmatched junction nucleotides: 5. This CDR3 region has 15 residues. The CDR3 nucleotides read TGCGCCAGCAGCCGGGACAGGGGTTCTAATCAGCCCCAGCATTTT. Encoded protein: CASSRDRGSNQPQHF.

Of note for this clone: The same CDR3 is also encoded by other DNA sequences in this sample. The chain couples TRBV7-9 to TRBJ1-1; D uncertain. The V gene's germline CDR1 is SEHNR and CDR2 FQNEAQ (reference sequence). This CDR3 is 11 amino acids long. Trimming shortened V by 4 bases and J by 3 bases, and 3 bases separated the two germline ends. For the CDR3, the DNA is TGTGCCAGCAGCTCCTACACTGAAGCTTTCTTT. This codes for CASSSYTEAFF. The entire variable domain, with the rest obtained from reference TRBV7-9 and TRBJ1-1, is as follows: DTGVSQNPRHKITKRGQNVTFRCDPISEHNRLYWYRQTLGQGPEFLTYFQNEAQLEKSRLLSDRFSAERPKGSFSTLEIQRTEQGDSAMYLCASSSYTEAFFGQGTRLTVV.